Following are 20 T cell receptor beta chains from one sample sequenced in a study of low-dose radiotherapy and immunotherapy resistance in tumors. TRAV and TRBV primers primed cDNA for both TCRalpha and TCRbeta. TCRs were put through approximately 21 PCR cycles of amplification with Phusion. A constant-region primer and the V-primer adapter served as the primer pair. TCRdb processed the reads anew with MiXCR; each CDR3 protein has one entry. The sample has more than 7,000 distinct CDR3 sequences; approximately 53% are singletons. Source of these receptors: a human donor with advanced metastatic prostate, ovarian, gallbladder or colorectal cancer (not recorded which). This table probably holds off-target reads from a library built for another chain.

About this clonotype itself: The junction departs from the called germline gene at one end, perhaps through a read error. V gene TRBV5-1 combines with J gene TRBJ2-3; D gene ambiguous. The CDR3 covers 14 residues. Germline V lookup: CDR1 SGHRS, CDR2 YFSETQ. The CDR3 region has the DNA TGTGCCAGCAGCCTCTCTTCTAGCACAGATACGCAGTATTTT. Residues: CASSLSSSTDTQYF. Complete variable domain (other parts from reference TRBV5-1 and TRBJ2-3): KAGVTQTPRYLIKTRGQQVTLSCSPISGHRSVSWYQQTPGQGLQFLFEYFSETQRNKGNFPGRFSGRQFSNSRSEMNVSTLELGDSALYLCASSLSSSTDTQYFGPGTRLTVL.

The chain couples TRBV5-1 to TRBJ2-1; 8 bases agree with TRBD2. From germline, CDR1 is SGHRS and CDR2 YFSETQ. The CDR3 is 16 amino acids. The V and J ends lost 0 bases and 2 bases, in that order; junction bases with no gene match: 4. The CDR3: CASSLGLAGPYNEQFF. The CDR3 DNA reads TGCGCCAGCAGCTTGGGCCTAGCGGGCCCCTACAATGAGCAGTTCTTC.

Only a few counts were recorded for this clonotype. The chain combines TRBV10-3 with TRBJ2-2; D uncertain. V was pared by 3 bases and J by 3 bases, with 5 bases between. Germline V gene lookup returns CDR1 ENHRY and CDR2 SYGVKD. The CDR3 covers 13 residues. The CDR3 is CAISDRDTGELFF. The CDR3 nucleotides are TGTGCCATCAGTGACCGAGACACCGGGGAGCTGTTTTTT.

This clonotype was picked up a small number of times. This chain connects TRBV18 to TRBJ2-7, with 8 bases lining up with TRBD2. Germline trimming cut 3 bases from V and 0 bases from J; bases unmatched to any gene: 1. The CDR3 extends over 14 amino acids. Germline CDR1 is KGHSH and CDR2 is LQKENI. CDR3: CASSPGTSSYEQYF. The CDR3 DNA reads as TGTGCCAGCTCACCGGGGACTAGCTCCTACGAGCAGTACTTC. Based on the CDR3 plus reference TRBV18 and TRBJ2-7, the full variable domain is NAGVMQNPRHLVRRRGQEARLRCSPMKGHSHVYWYRQLPEEGLKFMVYLQKENIIDESGMPKERFSAEFPKEGPSILRIQQVVRGDSAAYFCASSPGTSSYEQYFGPGTRLTVT.

This chain uses TRBV6-5 with TRBJ2-1; a weak D match, TRBD2 (7 bases). The germline V gene encodes CDR1 MNHEY and CDR2 SVGAGI. The CDR3 runs 15 residues. V dropped 8 bases and J dropped 7 bases, with 21 bases sitting between them. CDR3 in DNA: TGTGCCAGCCTTACGGGGCGGGGGCCGGGGAATGAGCAGTTCTTC. It specifies CASLTGRGPGNEQFF.

This clonotype came up a few times. V and J are TRBV2 and TRBJ2-2; tentatively, D is TRBD1 (5 bases). V lost 7 bases and J lost 6, with 12 bases in between. From germline, CDR1 is SNHLY and CDR2 FYNNEI. This CDR3 spans 13 amino acids. CDR3 in DNA: TGTGCCAGCACAGGGATTCGGGCCGGGGAGCTGTTTTTT. Its translation is CASTGIRAGELFF.

This clonotype appeared once. The rearrangement links TRBV6-8 to TRBJ1-2, with D hard to call. The CDR3 covers 14 residues. Trimming pared 5 bases from V and 3 bases from J, leaving 13 bases between. Germline V lookup: CDR1 MNHGY, CDR2 SAAAGT. CDR3 sequence reads: CASSEARHDYGYTF. CDR3 bases: TGTGCCAGCAGTGAAGCCCGGCACGACTATGGCTACACCTTC.

There are a few counts of this clonotype. The rearrangement uses TRBV28 and TRBJ1-1; D gene ambiguous. Germline V gives CDR1 MDHEN, CDR2 SYDVKM. Trimming left V 3 bases short and J 4 bases short, with 9 bases between. CDR3 length: 13 residues. CDR3 nucleotides: TGTGCCAGCAGTTTTCGTTCGATCACTGAAGCTTTCTTT. Amino acid sequence: CASSFRSITEAFF.

The chain links TRBV27 to TRBJ2-5; 9 nucleotides agree with TRBD2. The CDR3 is made up of 16 amino acids. Germline trimming cut 4 bases from V and 0 bases from J; bases unmatched to any gene: 6. Germline CDR1 is MNHEY and CDR2 is SMNVEV (reference sequence). CDR3 sequence (DNA): TGTGCCAGCAGTTCTCGACTAGCGGTGTACCAAGAGACCCAGTACTTC. Encoded protein: CASSSRLAVYQETQYF.

The genes are TRBV5-1 and TRBJ1-1, with TRBD1 matching 9 bases. This CDR3 spans 13 amino acids. Per germline, CDR1 SGHRS and CDR2 YFSETQ. V lost 2 bases and J lost 11; bases outside the gene matches: 7. The CDR3 coding sequence is TGCGCCAGCAGCTTTAATACACAGGGGGCTGCTTTCTTT. Translated, it gives CASSFNTQGAAFF.

This clonotype was seen once. CDR3 residues: CASSPYHGQGTGKLFF. The CDR3 DNA reads as TGTGCCAGCTCACCCTACCATGGACAAGGAACGGGAAAACTGTTTTTT. This chain connects TRBV18 to TRBJ1-4; TRBD1 is a possible D gene (5 bases). V gave up 3 bases and J gave up 10 bases, with 21 bases separating them. The CDR3 length is 16 residues. CDR1 is KGHSH, CDR2 LQKENI, per germline. The full variable domain, its missing parts supplied by reference TRBV18 and TRBJ1-4, is NAGVMQNPRHLVRRRGQEARLRCSPMKGHSHVYWYRQLPEEGLKFMVYLQKENIIDESGMPKERFSAEFPKEGPSILRIQQVVRGDSAAYFCASSPYHGQGTGKLFFGSGTQLSVL.

This clonotype was detected a few times. The rearrangement links TRBV3-1 to TRBJ2-4; 7 bases are a match to TRBD1. With 4 bases clipped from V and 4 bases from J, the junction kept 7 bases outside the gene matches. This CDR3 has 15 residues. The germline V gene has CDR1 LGHDT and CDR2 YNNKEL (reference sequence). This chain's CDR3 is CASSPATGVKNIQYF. CDR3 in DNA: TGTGCCAGCAGCCCTGCTACAGGGGTGAAAAACATTCAGTACTTC.

Judged by abundance, this clonotype is medium-sized. This chain links TRBV27 with TRBJ1-5; D remains ambiguous. There are 15 residues in the CDR3. The germline V and J ends were trimmed by 6 bases and 1 base, with 13 bases remaining between them. Germline values: CDR1 MNHEY, CDR2 SMNVEV (reference sequence). The CDR3 nucleotides are TGTGCCAGCAGCTCCCCTGAAGGGAGCAATCAGCCCCAGCATTTT. Its protein product is CASSSPEGSNQPQHF.

The gene calls are TRBV29-1 and TRBJ2-2; 10 bases are a match to TRBD1. Germline lookup yields CDR1 SQVTM and CDR2 ANQGSEA. J was trimmed by 5 bases and V by 7 bases; bases with no gene match: 7. The CDR3 covers 14 residues. As DNA, the CDR3 is TGCAGCGCCTCAGGACAGGGGGGGACCGGGGAGCTGTTTTTT. Protein product: CSASGQGGTGELFF.

By proportion, this clonotype is large (0.1 to 1%). The genes are TRBV28 and TRBJ2-7; D is perhaps TRBD1 (6 bases). Trimming pared 6 bases from V and 3 bases from J, leaving 15 bases between. Germline V gene sequence: CDR1 MDHEN, CDR2 SYDVKM. This CDR3 is built from 14 residues. CDR3 nucleotide sequence: TGTGCCAGCAGGGCGCAGGGGAGCCTCTACGAGCAGTACTTC. The encoded protein is CASRAQGSLYEQYF.

This chain links TRBV27 with TRBJ2-6, with D uncertain. Germline V CDR1 and CDR2: MNHEY, SMNVEV (reference sequence). V was cut by 2 bases and J by 2 bases, with 10 bases left in between. CDR3 size: 16 residues. The CDR3 region has the DNA TGTGCCAGCAGTTTACAGAGAGTGGCTGGGGCCAACGTCCTGACTTTC. Amino acids: CASSLQRVAGANVLTF.

V is TRBV20-1 and J is TRBJ2-3, with 10 nucleotides matching TRBD2. Trimming took 5 bases from V and 4 from J; bases not matched to a gene: 12. Germline assignment: CDR1 DFQATT and CDR2 SNEGSKA (reference sequence). This CDR3 spans 16 amino acids. The CDR3, as DNA: TGCAGTGCTCAGAAAGCGGGAGGGATAGGGGCAGATACGCAGTATTTT. Translation gives CSAQKAGGIGADTQYF.

This chain uses TRBV29-1 with TRBJ2-3, with TRBD2 identical over 7 bases. Germline V gene lookup returns CDR1 SQVTM and CDR2 ANQGSEA. This CDR3 has 18 residues. After removal of 3 bases from V and 0 bases from J, the junction contained 15 bases not matched to a gene. The CDR3 DNA reads TGCAGCGTTGAGGGGGATTTGGAGCGGGGCTTGAGCACAGATACGCAGTATTTT. This gives the protein CSVEGDLERGLSTDTQYF.

This rearrangement joins TRBV5-6 to TRBJ2-7, with 9 bases fitting TRBD1. This CDR3 spans 15 amino acids. Germline V CDR1 and CDR2: SGHDT, YYEEEE. V was clipped by 4 bases and J by 3 bases; unmatched bases: 8. CDR3 sequence reads: CASSPDGTGIYEQYF. CDR3 coding DNA: TGTGCCAGCAGCCCAGACGGGACAGGGATCTACGAGCAGTACTTC.

J is TRBJ2-2 and V is TRBV9; D is unresolved. Deletions cut 4 bases from V and 0 bases from J, with 7 bases between. The germline V gene encodes CDR1 SGDLS and CDR2 YYNGEE. The CDR3 length is 14 residues. CDR3 coding DNA: TGTGCCAGCAGCCCCCAGACGAACACCGGGGAGCTGTTTTTT. This translates into CASSPQTNTGELFF. The full variable domain, with the rest looked up from reference TRBV9 and TRBJ2-2, is DSGVTQTPKHLITATGQRVTLRCSPRSGDLSVYWYQQSLDQGLQFLIQYYNGEERAKGNILERFSAQQFPDLHSELNLSSLELGDSALYFCASSPQTNTGELFFGEGSRLTVL.